A selection of T cell receptor beta chains follows, all from one sample in a study of early T cells in non-severe SARS-CoV-2 infection. TCRdb re-analysed the 5' RACE reads in MiXCR, keeping a single row per CDR3 protein. The table lists about 83,000 distinct CDR3 sequences, around an eighth of them singletons. The sequencing input was whole blood. These receptors all come from an adult who was a healthcare worker with PCR-confirmed SARS-CoV-2 infection or an uninfected control (not recorded which). Both conserved end residues are part of each CDR3. The D gene is left open where the match is weak. Rows may omit the clone size; those that give it use once, few, many or a size class.

d_call: TRBD2; j_call: TRBJ2-3; clone_size: few; v_call: TRBV5-1; cdr3_aa: CASSRKLAGGEDTQYF; cdr3_nt: TGCGCCAGCAGCAGGAAACTAGCGGGAGGGGAAGATACGCAGTATTTT
d_call: TRBD2; j_call: TRBJ2-7; clone_size: few; v_call: TRBV6-2/TRBV6-3; cdr3_aa: CASSYRLADYEQYF; cdr3_nt: TGTGCCAGCAGTTACCGGCTAGCGGACTACGAGCAGTACTTC
d_call: -; j_call: TRBJ1-5; clone_size: -; v_call: TRBV6-2/TRBV6-3; cdr3_aa: CASSYSILAGILYSNQPQHF; cdr3_nt: TGTGCCAGCAGTTACTCGATACTGGCAGGGATTCTATATAGCAATCAGCCCCAGCATTTT
d_call: -; j_call: TRBJ2-7; clone_size: -; v_call: TRBV4-3; cdr3_aa: CASSQGLGGEEQYF; cdr3_nt: TGCGCCAGCAGCCAAGGGCTCGGCGGGGAGGAGCAGTACTTC
d_call: TRBD2; j_call: TRBJ2-1; clone_size: few; v_call: TRBV10-3; cdr3_aa: CATKGLAGGPEYNEQFF; cdr3_nt: TGTGCCACGAAGGGACTAGCGGGAGGGCCAGAATACAATGAGCAGTTCTTC
d_call: -; j_call: TRBJ2-3; clone_size: few; v_call: TRBV27; cdr3_aa: CASSLIRSWGYTQYF; cdr3_nt: TGTGCCAGCAGTTTAATCCGGTCCTGGGGGTATACGCAGTATTTT
d_call: -; j_call: TRBJ2-7; clone_size: few; v_call: TRBV5-1; cdr3_aa: CASSPGAGGRLHEQYF; cdr3_nt: TGCGCCAGCAGCCCAGGGGCTGGCGGACGTCTTCACGAGCAGTACTTC
d_call: TRBD2; j_call: TRBJ2-1; clone_size: once; v_call: TRBV5-6; cdr3_aa: CASSRAGTSGVNEQFF; cdr3_nt: TGTGCCAGCAGCCGGGCCGGGACTAGCGGGGTCAATGAGCAGTTCTTC
d_call: TRBD2; j_call: TRBJ2-3; clone_size: few; v_call: TRBV5-8; cdr3_aa: CASSLGLAASTDTQYF; cdr3_nt: TGTGCCAGCAGCCTTGGACTAGCGGCTAGCACAGATACGCAGTATTTT
d_call: -; j_call: TRBJ1-2; clone_size: many; v_call: TRBV18; cdr3_aa: CASSPPGYGYTF; cdr3_nt: TGTGCCAGCTCACCGCCGGGCTACGGCTACACCTTC
d_call: TRBD2; j_call: TRBJ2-2; clone_size: few; v_call: TRBV12-3/TRBV12-4; cdr3_aa: CASSLSLAGVTGELFF; cdr3_nt: TGTGCCAGCAGTTTGAGTCTAGCGGGAGTCACCGGGGAGCTGTTTTTT
d_call: -; j_call: TRBJ2-5; clone_size: many; v_call: TRBV20-1; cdr3_aa: CSARDVDKQETQYF; cdr3_nt: TGCAGTGCTAGAGATGTAGACAAACAAGAGACCCAGTACTTC
d_call: -; j_call: TRBJ2-1; clone_size: few; v_call: TRBV12-3/TRBV12-4; cdr3_aa: CASSPSDNEQFF; cdr3_nt: TGTGCCAGCAGTCCGTCCGACAATGAGCAGTTCTTC
d_call: -; j_call: TRBJ2-3; clone_size: -; v_call: TRBV19; cdr3_aa: CASSTTLVRNTDTQYF; cdr3_nt: TGTGCCAGTAGTACCACCTTGGTGCGGAACACAGATACGCAGTATTTT
d_call: TRBD2; j_call: TRBJ2-3; clone_size: few; v_call: TRBV24-1; cdr3_aa: CATSDGGLAGGRAADTQYF; cdr3_nt: TGTGCCACCAGTGACGGCGGACTAGCGGGAGGTAGGGCGGCAGATACGCAGTATTTT
d_call: TRBD1; j_call: TRBJ2-1; clone_size: -; v_call: TRBV20-1; cdr3_aa: CSARNPLTGGNEQFF; cdr3_nt: TGCAGTGCTAGAAATCCCTTAACAGGGGGCAATGAGCAGTTCTTC
d_call: -; j_call: TRBJ1-1; clone_size: -; v_call: TRBV7-3; cdr3_aa: CASSLLHVSTEAFF; cdr3_nt: TGTGCCAGCAGCTTACTTCACGTGTCCACTGAAGCTTTCTTT
d_call: -; j_call: TRBJ1-4; clone_size: few; v_call: TRBV25-1; cdr3_aa: CASRSDRGNEKLFF; cdr3_nt: TGTGCCAGCAGATCGGACAGAGGTAATGAAAAACTGTTTTTT
d_call: TRBD1; j_call: TRBJ2-7; clone_size: few; v_call: TRBV14; cdr3_aa: CASSQTGWQSEQYF; cdr3_nt: TGTGCCAGCAGCCAGACAGGGTGGCAAAGTGAGCAGTACTTC
d_call: TRBD1; j_call: TRBJ2-4; clone_size: few; v_call: TRBV6-2/TRBV6-3; cdr3_aa: CASTGGTVISGKNIQYF; cdr3_nt: TGTGCCAGCACGGGTGGGACAGTGATTTCAGGCAAAAACATTCAGTACTTC
d_call: -; j_call: TRBJ2-5; clone_size: many; v_call: TRBV12-3/TRBV12-4; cdr3_aa: CASSNPRETQYF; cdr3_nt: TGTGCCAGCAGTAACCCACGGGAGACCCAGTACTTC
d_call: -; j_call: TRBJ2-3; clone_size: many; v_call: TRBV29-1; cdr3_aa: CSSDFGSLADTQYF; cdr3_nt: TGCAGCTCAGATTTTGGGAGTTTGGCAGATACGCAGTATTTT
d_call: TRBD1; j_call: TRBJ1-4; clone_size: many; v_call: TRBV18; cdr3_aa: CASSPSTGEEKLFF; cdr3_nt: TGTGCCAGCTCGCCATCTACAGGGGAGGAAAAACTGTTTTTT
d_call: TRBD1; j_call: TRBJ1-1; clone_size: -; v_call: TRBV20-1; cdr3_aa: CSAPRGGNTEAFF; cdr3_nt: TGCAGTGCTCCCAGGGGGGGGAACACTGAAGCTTTCTTT
d_call: TRBD1; j_call: TRBJ2-7; clone_size: -; v_call: TRBV2; cdr3_aa: CASSLGQGSEQYF; cdr3_nt: TGTGCCAGCAGTCTAGGACAGGGGTCCGAGCAGTACTTC
d_call: -; j_call: TRBJ2-6; clone_size: -; v_call: TRBV6-2/TRBV6-3; cdr3_aa: CASTDSGSGANVLTF; cdr3_nt: TGTGCCAGCACAGACTCCGGATCCGGGGCCAACGTCCTGACTTTC
d_call: -; j_call: TRBJ2-7; clone_size: -; v_call: TRBV29-1; cdr3_aa: CSVGSWDKSYEQYF; cdr3_nt: TGCAGCGTTGGGTCGTGGGACAAGTCCTACGAGCAGTACTTC
d_call: -; j_call: TRBJ2-1; clone_size: few; v_call: TRBV29-1; cdr3_aa: CSVEFYGSSYNEQFF; cdr3_nt: TGCAGCGTTGAGTTTTACGGGAGCTCCTACAATGAGCAGTTCTTC
d_call: -; j_call: TRBJ1-2; clone_size: -; v_call: TRBV11-2; cdr3_aa: CASSPSGDGYTF; cdr3_nt: TGTGCCAGCAGCCCCAGTGGGGACGGCTACACCTTC
d_call: -; j_call: TRBJ1-5; clone_size: -; v_call: TRBV20-1; cdr3_aa: CSAFRFVRATNQPQHF; cdr3_nt: TGCAGTGCTTTTCGTTTCGTCAGGGCGACCAATCAGCCCCAGCATTTT
d_call: -; j_call: TRBJ2-3; clone_size: few; v_call: TRBV7-6; cdr3_aa: CASSGWNTLTDTQYF; cdr3_nt: TGTGCCAGCAGCGGCTGGAACACCCTCACAGATACGCAGTATTTT
d_call: -; j_call: TRBJ1-2; clone_size: few; v_call: TRBV7-9; cdr3_aa: CASSVGTASRYTF; cdr3_nt: TGTGCCAGCAGCGTCGGGACCGCGTCGCGCTACACCTTC
d_call: -; j_call: TRBJ2-1; clone_size: many; v_call: TRBV20-1; cdr3_aa: CSAMVVGPSYNEQFF; cdr3_nt: TGCAGTGCTATGGTGGTGGGACCCTCCTACAATGAGCAGTTCTTC
d_call: -; j_call: TRBJ1-3; clone_size: -; v_call: TRBV19; cdr3_aa: CASSGDGGNTIYF; cdr3_nt: TGTGCCAGTAGTGGGGACGGTGGAAACACCATATATTTT
d_call: TRBD1; j_call: TRBJ2-5; clone_size: few; v_call: TRBV19; cdr3_aa: CASTPDRGRRETQYF; cdr3_nt: TGTGCCAGTACCCCAGACAGGGGGCGCCGGGAGACCCAGTACTTC
d_call: -; j_call: TRBJ2-2; clone_size: many; v_call: TRBV5-1; cdr3_aa: CASPGVTGELFF; cdr3_nt: TGCGCCAGCCCGGGGGTGACCGGGGAGCTGTTTTTT
d_call: -; j_call: TRBJ2-7; clone_size: -; v_call: TRBV21-1; cdr3_aa: CASKTGSYEQYF; cdr3_nt: TGTGCCAGCAAGACAGGGTCCTACGAGCAGTACTTC
d_call: -; j_call: TRBJ2-2; clone_size: few; v_call: TRBV7-3; cdr3_aa: CASSLQPGTGELFF; cdr3_nt: TGTGCCAGCAGCTTACAGCCGGGCACCGGGGAGCTGTTTTTT
d_call: TRBD1; j_call: TRBJ2-5; clone_size: -; v_call: TRBV29-1; cdr3_aa: CSVEAGQGTETQYF; cdr3_nt: TGCAGCGTTGAAGCAGGACAGGGAACGGAGACCCAGTACTTC
d_call: -; j_call: TRBJ2-7; clone_size: few; v_call: TRBV7-2; cdr3_aa: CASSLALRGEQYF; cdr3_nt: TGTGCCAGCAGCTTAGCACTCCGAGGGGAGCAGTACTTC
d_call: TRBD1; j_call: TRBJ2-3; clone_size: -; v_call: TRBV20-1; cdr3_aa: CSAPPGQSTDTQYF; cdr3_nt: TGCAGTGCTCCGCCGGGACAGAGCACAGATACGCAGTATTTT
d_call: TRBD1; j_call: TRBJ1-1; clone_size: many; v_call: TRBV20-1; cdr3_aa: CSARTGGPNTEAFF; cdr3_nt: TGCAGTGCTAGGACAGGGGGACCGAACACTGAAGCTTTCTTT
d_call: -; j_call: TRBJ2-7; clone_size: -; v_call: TRBV12-2; cdr3_aa: CASRLVMGGSTRTTRSYEQYF; cdr3_nt: TGTGCAAGTCGCTTAGTAATGGGGGGGTCGACTAGAACTACTAGATCCTACGAGCAGTACTTC